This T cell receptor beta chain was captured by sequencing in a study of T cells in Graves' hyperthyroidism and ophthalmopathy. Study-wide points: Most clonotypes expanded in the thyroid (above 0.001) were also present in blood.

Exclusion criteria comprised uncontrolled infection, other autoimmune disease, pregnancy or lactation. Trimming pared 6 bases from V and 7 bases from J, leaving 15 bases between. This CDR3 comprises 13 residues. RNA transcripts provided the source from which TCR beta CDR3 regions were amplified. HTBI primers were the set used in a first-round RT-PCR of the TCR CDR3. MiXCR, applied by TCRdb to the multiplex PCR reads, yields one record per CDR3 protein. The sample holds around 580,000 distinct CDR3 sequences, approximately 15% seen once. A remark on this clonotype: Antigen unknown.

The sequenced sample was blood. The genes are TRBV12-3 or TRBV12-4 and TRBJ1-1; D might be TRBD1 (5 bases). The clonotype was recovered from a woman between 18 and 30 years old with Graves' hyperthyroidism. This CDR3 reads CASRSGTPLEAFF. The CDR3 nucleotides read TGTGCCAGCAGATCCGGGACCCCCCTTGAAGCTTTCTTT.